The 29 T cell receptor beta chains given below trace back to one sample, sequenced in a study of shared clonotypes between healthy human individuals (TCRdb year 2020). The library was made by the immunoSEQ multiplex PCR assay. The table was pulled from immuneACCESS by TCRdb, which kept in-frame rearrangements only. Such tables lose some clones; where checked, under half of the loss comes from unresolved V genes, and the rest has no known cause. This sample comprises fewer than 1.6 million clones, approximately 98.5% of them detected only once. The ten top clones hold approximately 0.38% of the sample. Input material: naive CD4+ T cells sorted from blood. The sample's cell subset or site label, decoded: CD45RA+ positively selected. The receptor set was obtained from a man aged 30 to 39 in good health.

The CDR3 sequence is CATSRDFRQGAYPGANVLTF. CDR3 DNA: TGTGCCACCAGCAGAGACTTCAGACAGGGGGCGTACCCTGGGGCCAACGTCCTGACTTTC. V and J are TRBV15 and TRBJ2-6; TRBD1 matches 10 bases. This CDR3 has 20 residues. Germline CDR1 LNHNV, CDR2 YYDKDF (reference sequence). After removal of 0 bases from V and 2 bases from J, the junction contained 10 bases not matched to a gene.

This sequence joins TRBV5-1 and TRBJ1-2, with TRBD1 identical over 8 bases. The length of the CDR3 is 16 residues. Trimming took 5 bases from V and 4 from J; bases not matched to a gene: 13. The V gene's germline CDR1 is SGHRS and CDR2 YFSETQ. For the CDR3, the DNA is TGCGCCAGCAGTATCGACGGGACAGGCATTTTCTATGGCTACACCTTC. Its protein product is CASSIDGTGIFYGYTF.

The V and J genes are TRBV5-1 and TRBJ1-1; TRBD1 aligns across 7 bases. V gave up 2 bases and J gave up 3 bases; unmatched junction bases: 7. Germline assignment: CDR1 SGHRS and CDR2 YFSETQ. The length of the CDR3 is 15 residues. The CDR3 reads CASSLGGGSDTEAFF. CDR3 coding DNA: TGCGCCAGCAGCTTAGGAGGGGGCTCGGACACTGAAGCTTTCTTT.

The rearrangement joins TRBV19 to TRBJ2-7; either TRBD1 or TRBD2 may supply D (5 bases each). Trimming pared 9 bases from V and 6 bases from J, leaving 24 bases between. There are 15 residues in the CDR3. The germline CDR1 and CDR2 sequences are LNHDA and SQIVND (reference sequence). CDR3 region: CASSARGTTPGEQYF. The DNA for the CDR3 is TGTGCCAGCAGTGCCCGAGGGACCACGCCGGGCGAGCAGTACTTC.

The count of this clone is one. V usage is TRBV6-4 and J usage is TRBJ2-1, with 10 bases fitting TRBD2. J gave up 8 bases and V 6 bases, and 10 bases lay outside the gene matches. CDR3 length equals 15 residues. Looked up from germline, CDR1 is MRHNA and CDR2 is SNTAGT. CDR3: CASRQTSGLLDEQFF. CDR3 coding DNA: TGTGCCAGCAGACAGACTAGCGGGTTGTTGGATGAGCAGTTCTTC.

The genes are TRBV7-6 and TRBJ2-1; 7 nucleotides line up with TRBD1. Per the germline V gene, CDR1 is SGHVS and CDR2 is FNYEAQ. V shed 1 base and J 7 bases; nucleotides not matched to a gene: 10. The CDR3 length is 16 residues. The CDR3 coding sequence is TGTGCCAGCAGCTTAGTAGTGACAGGGAGAATGAATGAGCAGTTCTTC. The encoded protein is CASSLVVTGRMNEQFF. The full variable domain, with the rest looked up from reference TRBV7-6 and TRBJ2-1, is GAGVSQSPRYKVTKRGQDVALRCDPISGHVSLYWYRQALGQGPEFLTYFNYEAQQDKSGLPNDRFSAERPEGSISTLTIQRTEQRDSAMYRCASSLVVTGRMNEQFFGPGTRLTVL.

The chain is built from TRBV7-6 and TRBJ2-1, with a tentative D call TRBD1 (6 bases). With 4 bases removed from V and 0 bases from J, the gap between germline ends came to 13 bases. Germline V gene sequence: CDR1 SGHVS, CDR2 FNYEAQ. The CDR3 runs 16 residues. The CDR3 coding sequence is TGTGCCAGCAGCTCAAGGACAGACAGCTCCTACAATGAGCAGTTCTTC. Amino acids: CASSSRTDSSYNEQFF.

The chain recombines TRBV18 with TRBJ2-5, with a possible D match to TRBD1 (5 bases). Trimming pared 2 bases from V and 0 bases from J, leaving 13 bases between. Germline values: CDR1 KGHSH, CDR2 LQKENI. The CDR3 loop spans 16 amino acids. CDR3 loop: CASSPLPPGNQETQYF. The DNA of the CDR3 is TGTGCCAGCTCACCATTGCCTCCAGGGAACCAAGAGACCCAGTACTTC.

The chain couples TRBV5-1 to TRBJ2-1, with TRBD2 identical over 7 bases. Germline V CDR1 and CDR2: SGHRS, YFSETQ. The length of the CDR3 is 15 residues. Trimming took 1 base from V and 4 from J; bases not matched to a gene: 5. This CDR3 is CASSLPSGVYNEQFF. The CDR3 coding sequence is TGCGCCAGCAGCTTGCCTAGCGGAGTATACAATGAGCAGTTCTTC.

The chain links TRBV6-1 to TRBJ2-7; the match to TRBD1 covers 8 bases. The length of the CDR3 is 15 residues. V trimming: 4 bases; J trimming: 4 bases; junction bases outside the gene matches: 9. The germline V gene encodes CDR1 MNHNS and CDR2 SASEGT. For the CDR3, the DNA is TGTGCCAGCAGTGTCGGGACAGGTCAATGGTACGAGCAGTACTTC. Translating it yields CASSVGTGQWYEQYF.

This chain uses TRBV5-5 with TRBJ1-4; weak D call: TRBD1 (6 bases). Per germline, CDR1 SGHKS and CDR2 YYEKEE (reference sequence). The CDR3 has 14 residues. V was pared by 4 bases and J by 8 bases, with 15 bases between. For the CDR3, the DNA is TGTGCCAGCAGCCGATCCGGGACACCCGAAAAACTGTTTTTT. Translating gives CASSRSGTPEKLFF.

V gene TRBV7-9 combines with J gene TRBJ1-2; maybe TRBD1 (5 bases). Germline assignment: CDR1 SEHNR and CDR2 FQNEAQ (reference sequence). This CDR3 is built from 17 residues. Trimming took off 5 bases at V and 2 bases at J, with 21 bases between the two ends. For the CDR3, the DNA is TGTGCCAGCAGCACCACTGGTAGGGGCTTGGGGAACTATGGCTACACCTTC. Its protein is CASSTTGRGLGNYGYTF. Based on the CDR3 plus reference TRBV7-9 and TRBJ1-2, the full variable domain is DTGVSQNPRHKITKRGQNVTFRCDPISEHNRLYWYRQTLGQGPEFLTYFQNEAQLEKSRLLSDRFSAERPKGSFSTLEIQRTEQGDSAMYLCASSTTGRGLGNYGYTFGSGTRLTVV.

The rearrangement uses TRBV7-8 and TRBJ1-3; D remains unclear. The CDR3 extends over 15 amino acids. CDR1 and CDR2 from the germline V gene are SGHVS and FQNEAQ. V dropped 5 bases and J dropped 0 bases, with 11 bases sitting between them. The CDR3 is CASSPHSVSGNTIYF. The CDR3 coding sequence is TGTGCCAGCAGCCCCCACAGTGTCTCTGGAAACACCATATATTTT.

The chain uses TRBV5-1 and TRBJ1-3; D gene uncertain. Germline CDR1 is SGHRS and CDR2 is YFSETQ. V dropped 7 bases and J dropped 4 bases, with 12 bases sitting between them. The length of the CDR3 is 13 residues. The CDR3 loop reads CASREGSGNTIYF. CDR3 bases: TGCGCCAGCCGCGAGGGTTCCGGAAACACCATATATTTT.

V gene TRBV7-9 combines with J gene TRBJ2-7; 7 nucleotides line up with TRBD1. In germline, CDR1 is SEHNR, CDR2 FQNEAQ (reference sequence). Trimming removed 0 bases from V and 5 bases from J; junction bases left unmatched: 10. CDR3 size: 16 residues. The CDR3 protein is CASSLAPQGYGDEQYF. The DNA of the CDR3 is TGTGCCAGCAGCTTAGCCCCACAGGGGTATGGCGACGAGCAGTACTTC. Drawing the rest from reference TRBV7-9 and TRBJ2-7, the complete variable domain is DTGVSQNPRHKITKRGQNVTFRCDPISEHNRLYWYRQTLGQGPEFLTYFQNEAQLEKSRLLSDRFSAERPKGSFSTLEIQRTEQGDSAMYLCASSLAPQGYGDEQYFGPGTRLTVT.

The chain recombines TRBV10-2 with TRBJ2-2; 7 bases are a match to TRBD2. This CDR3 has 20 amino acids. CDR1 WSHSY and CDR2 SAAADI come from the germline V gene. J lost 4 bases, V lost 4 bases, and 21 bases had no gene match. CDR3: CASSALKELAGVSFTGELFF. CDR3 nucleotide sequence: TGCGCCAGCAGTGCCCTCAAGGAATTGGCGGGAGTATCCTTCACCGGGGAGCTGTTTTTT.

Comments on this clone: The sample carries other DNA sequences with the same CDR3. V usage is TRBV5-1 and J usage is TRBJ2-5; TRBD1 aligns across 8 bases. Trimming cost V 0 bases and J 2 bases; bases outside gene matches: 0. The germline gives CDR1 SGHRS, CDR2 YFSETQ. This CDR3 region has 14 residues. In DNA form, the CDR3 reads TGCGCCAGCAGCTTGGACAGGGGGCAAGAGACCCAGTACTTC. It encodes CASSLDRGQETQYF.

The chain uses TRBV29-1 and TRBJ1-2, with 8 nucleotides matching TRBD1. V gave up 5 bases and J gave up 4 bases; unmatched junction bases: 6. The CDR3 length is 13 residues. The V gene's germline CDR1 is SQVTM and CDR2 ANQGSEA. The CDR3 region has the DNA TGCAGCGTTTCACAGGGGGTAGGCTATGGCTACACCTTC. Its protein is CSVSQGVGYGYTF.

The table lists this clone with a count of one. The rearrangement joins TRBV7-3 to TRBJ2-3, with D uncertain. The CDR3 contains 17 residues. Trimming cost V 3 bases and J 0 bases, with 16 bases left between them. Germline loops: CDR1 SGHTA, CDR2 FQGTGA. The DNA of the CDR3 is TGTGCCAGCAGCTTCTGGATTGAGCAGGACAGCACAGATACGCAGTATTTT. Its translation: CASSFWIEQDSTDTQYF.

The chain carries TRBV18 and TRBJ1-5; D perhaps matches TRBD1 (5 bases). V lost 3 bases to trimming and J lost 2 bases, with 8 bases between them. Germline lookup yields CDR1 KGHSH and CDR2 LQKENI. The CDR3 loop spans 14 amino acids. CDR3 region: CASSPGHGNQPQHF. CDR3 coding DNA: TGTGCCAGCTCACCTGGACATGGCAATCAGCCCCAGCATTTT.

The chain is built from TRBV25-1 and TRBJ2-5; possibly TRBD1 or TRBD2 for D (5 bases each). Germline V gene lookup returns CDR1 MGHDK and CDR2 SYGVNS. Trimming pared 8 bases from V and 1 base from J, leaving 17 bases between. The CDR3 is made up of 15 amino acids. CDR3 sequence: CASEGSSAFQETQYF. The CDR3 DNA follows: TGTGCCAGCGAGGGGAGTAGCGCCTTCCAAGAGACCCAGTACTTC.

The J gene is TRBJ1-2, the V gene TRBV10-1, with 8 nucleotides matching TRBD1. Germline V gives CDR1 WNHNN, CDR2 SYGVQD (reference sequence). The V gene end was trimmed by 11 bases and the J gene end by 6 bases; junction bases not matched to a gene: 20. There are 16 residues in the CDR3. CDR3 residues: CAEPRQGMGVRDGYTF. Here the CDR3 DNA reads TGCGCCGAGCCTCGACAGGGGATGGGGGTAAGGGATGGCTACACCTTC.

The chain employs TRBV11-2 and TRBJ1-1, with D possibly matching TRBD1 (5 bases). The CDR3 totals 13 residues. From germline, CDR1 is SGHAT and CDR2 FQNNGV. Trimming stripped 2 bases from V and 9 bases from J, with 13 bases between. The CDR3 sequence: CASSLRGRTQAFF. CDR3 in DNA: TGTGCCAGCAGCTTAAGGGGCAGGACTCAAGCTTTCTTT.

The CDR3 DNA follows: TGTGCCAGCAGCGCAACGCACCCCACAGATACGCAGTATTTT. Its translation: CASSATHPTDTQYF. This chain links TRBV9 with TRBJ2-3; D unresolved. The CDR3 totals 14 residues. In germline, CDR1 is SGDLS, CDR2 YYNGEE. V was clipped by 3 bases and J by 2 bases, with 10 bases between them.

The J gene is TRBJ2-7, the V gene TRBV28; TRBD1 aligns across 12 bases. Germline lookup yields CDR1 MDHEN and CDR2 SYDVKM. This CDR3 is 14 amino acids long. Trimming removed 5 bases from V and 6 bases from J; junction bases left unmatched: 5. CDR3 sequence: CASSRGQGALEQYF. The CDR3 coding sequence is TGTGCCAGCAGTAGGGGACAGGGGGCTCTCGAGCAGTACTTC.

J is TRBJ1-5 and V is TRBV21-1; TRBD1, the table's D call, was not compared with the DNA. TRBV21-1 is labeled a pseudogene. This CDR3 is built from 14 residues. The DNA of the CDR3 is TGTGCCAGCAGCAGATGGGACAGTAATCAGCCCCAGCATTTT. This translates into CASSRWDSNQPQHF.

J is TRBJ2-1 and V is TRBV7-9, with 11 bases fitting TRBD2. Germline values: CDR1 SEHNR, CDR2 FQNEAQ (reference sequence). Trimming at V came to 5 bases and at J to 2 bases, leaving 14 bases not matched to a gene. The length of the CDR3 is 19 residues. The CDR3 loop reads CASSPVPSSSGGTYNEQFF. CDR3 in DNA: TGTGCCAGCAGCCCTGTCCCATCCTCTAGCGGGGGGACCTACAATGAGCAGTTCTTC.

The CDR3: CASSPVREGLYEQYF. In DNA, the CDR3 is TGTGCCAGCTCACCCGTCCGGGAGGGCCTCTACGAGCAGTACTTC. V and J are TRBV18 and TRBJ2-7; 8 bases match TRBD2. CDR1 KGHSH and CDR2 LQKENI come from the germline V gene. This CDR3 spans 15 amino acids. V lost 3 bases, J lost 3 bases, and 7 bases stayed unmatched.

The chain carries TRBV15 and TRBJ2-1, with 8 bases that match TRBD2. The V gene's germline CDR1 is LNHNV and CDR2 YYDKDF (reference sequence). The CDR3 runs to 17 residues. V shed 1 base and J 1 base; nucleotides not matched to a gene: 6. Here the CDR3 DNA reads TGTGCCACCAGCAGAGGACTAGCGTTCGGGTCCTACAATGAGCAGTTCTTC. Translating gives CATSRGLAFGSYNEQFF.